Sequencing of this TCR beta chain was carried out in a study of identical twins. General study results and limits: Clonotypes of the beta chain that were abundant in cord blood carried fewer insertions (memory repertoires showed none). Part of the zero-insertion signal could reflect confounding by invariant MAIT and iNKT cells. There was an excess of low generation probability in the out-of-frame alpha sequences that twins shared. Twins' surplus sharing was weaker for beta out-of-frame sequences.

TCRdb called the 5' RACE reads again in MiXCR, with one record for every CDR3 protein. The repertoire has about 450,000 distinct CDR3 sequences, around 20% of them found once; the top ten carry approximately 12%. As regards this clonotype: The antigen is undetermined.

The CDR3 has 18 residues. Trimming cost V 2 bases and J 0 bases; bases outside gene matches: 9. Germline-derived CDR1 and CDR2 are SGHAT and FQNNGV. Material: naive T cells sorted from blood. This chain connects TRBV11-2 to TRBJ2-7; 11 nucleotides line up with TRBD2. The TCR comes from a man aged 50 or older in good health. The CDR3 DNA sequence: TGTGCCAGCAGCTTACTCCCCGGGACTAGCGGAAGCTCCTACGAGCAGTACTTC. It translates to CASSLLPGTSGSSYEQYF.